This T cell receptor (beta chain) was recorded in a study of shared clonotypes between healthy human individuals. The data were produced by immunoSEQ multiplex PCR, yet TCRdb's version contains in-frame clones alone and is incomplete. Of about 2.1 million clones in the sample, 85% to 95% are singletons; the top ten hold roughly 1.7%. CD8 cells classed as naive were CD45RO-negative and positively selected for CCR7, excluding terminally differentiated effector memory CD45RA+ cells. Sequencing was done on a sample of naive CD8+ T cells from PBMCs. The TCR was taken from a young man in good health. Some clones in this sample may be carry-over from other donors' samples.

CDR3 region: CASSINNEQFF. The DNA for the CDR3 is TGTGCCAGCAGTATAAACAATGAGCAGTTCTTC. This chain links TRBV28 with TRBJ2-1; D call uncertain. Germline-derived CDR1 and CDR2 are MDHEN and SYDVKM. Trimming took 5 bases from V and 5 from J, leaving 4 bases between them. The CDR3 contains 11 residues.